The subject of this entry is one TCR beta chain. Its target is not known. Per germline, CDR1 MDHEN and CDR2 SYDVKM. V dropped 2 bases and J dropped 4 bases, with 9 bases sitting between them. The CDR3 has 14 amino acids. At survey level, the immunoSEQ assay was run in its v3.0 version. Clones were sequenced by immunoSEQ multiplex PCR, and TCRdb holds only the in-frame ones, with some missing. Of about 19,000 clones listed, approximately 88% are singletons. This entry belongs to a study of long-term antiretroviral therapy in people with HIV. Study-level information: First collections came about a decade before the 2015 immediate-ART recommendation. General study results and limits: Transplant-donor-level diversity was not reached after ART, though diversity increased.

The samples, holding about 0.95-11 million cryopreserved PBMC, were thawed before DNA extraction was carried out. This receptor was taken from a man aged 18 to 29 with HIV. This specimen consisted of unsorted PBMCs, obtained 0.9 years after starting antiretroviral therapy. The chain joins TRBV28 to TRBJ1-5; unclear D gene. For the CDR3, the DNA is TGTGCCAGCAGTTTAGAACAACCTAATCAGCCCCAGCATTTT. It specifies CASSLEQPNQPQHF.